This T cell receptor beta chain was sequenced for a study of early T cells in non-severe SARS-CoV-2 infection. Study-wide context: Unsorted whole blood bulk RNA was sequenced, with unpaired chains.

Germline CDR1 is SGDLS and CDR2 is YYNGEE. The CDR3 is made up of 15 amino acids. J was trimmed by 2 bases and V by 4 bases; bases with no gene match: 6. TCRdb itself ran the 5' RACE reads through MiXCR, one entry per CDR3 protein. The profile covers 20,000 to 30,000 distinct CDR3 sequences, with around 3.9% appearing a single time and 4% to 4.5% taken by the ten largest. This clonotype occurred many times. The chain is built from TRBV9 and TRBJ1-5; 7 bases are shared with TRBD1. The receptor was isolated from an adult who was a healthcare worker with PCR-confirmed SARS-CoV-2 infection or an uninfected control (not recorded which). Sequences were obtained from whole blood. DNA for the CDR3: TGTGCCAGCAGCCCGCAGGGGGAAGGCAATCAGCCCCAGCATTTT. The encoded protein is CASSPQGEGNQPQHF.